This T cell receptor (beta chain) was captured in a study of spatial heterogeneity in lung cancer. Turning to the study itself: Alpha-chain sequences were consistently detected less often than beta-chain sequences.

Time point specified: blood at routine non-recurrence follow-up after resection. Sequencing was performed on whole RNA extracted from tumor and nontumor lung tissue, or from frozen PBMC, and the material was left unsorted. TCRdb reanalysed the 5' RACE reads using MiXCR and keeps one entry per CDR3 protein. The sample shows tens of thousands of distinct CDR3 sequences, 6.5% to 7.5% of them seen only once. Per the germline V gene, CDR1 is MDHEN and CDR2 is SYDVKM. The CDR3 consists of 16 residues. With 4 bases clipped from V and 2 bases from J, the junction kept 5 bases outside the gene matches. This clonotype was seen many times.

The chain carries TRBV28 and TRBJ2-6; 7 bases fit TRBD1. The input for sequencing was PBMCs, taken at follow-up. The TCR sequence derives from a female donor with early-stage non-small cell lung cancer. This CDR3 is CASSSPGGTGANVLTF. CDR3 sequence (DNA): TGTGCCAGCAGTTCACCAGGGGGAACTGGGGCCAACGTCCTGACTTTC.